This T cell receptor beta chain was observed in a study of CD8+CD57+ T cells in acquired aplastic anemia. An expansion of CD8+CD57+ cells by flow cytometry had been shown in patients chosen for sequencing. This clonotype was seen ten or more times. The template used for profiling TCR beta VDJ and CDR3 was genomic DNA. MiXCR, run by TCRdb on the reads, gives a single entry per CDR3 protein. The table lists 150,000 to 170,000 distinct CDR3 sequences, around half of them singletons. Germline CDR1 is SNHLY and CDR2 is FYNNEI. Trimming pared 10 bases from V and 3 bases from J, leaving 7 bases between. This CDR3 is 11 amino acids long.

Sequencing was done on a sample of sorted CD4+, CD8+, or CD8+CD57+ T cells (not recorded which) from PBMCs. The sequence was collected from a human donor with aplastic anemia. The chain recombines TRBV2 with TRBJ2-1; D possibly corresponds to TRBD2 (5 bases). The CDR3 DNA follows: TGTGCCAACCGGGACTACAATGAGCAGTTCTTC. Translating gives CANRDYNEQFF.